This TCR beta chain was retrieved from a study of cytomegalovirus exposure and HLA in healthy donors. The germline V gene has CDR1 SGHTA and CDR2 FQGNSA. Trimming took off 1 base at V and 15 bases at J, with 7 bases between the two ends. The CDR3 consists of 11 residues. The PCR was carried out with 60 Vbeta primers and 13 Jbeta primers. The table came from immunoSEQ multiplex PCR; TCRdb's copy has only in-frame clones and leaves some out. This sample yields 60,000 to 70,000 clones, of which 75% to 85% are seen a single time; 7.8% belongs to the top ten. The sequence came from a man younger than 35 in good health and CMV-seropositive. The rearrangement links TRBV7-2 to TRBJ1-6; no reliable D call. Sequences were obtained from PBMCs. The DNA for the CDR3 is TGTGCCAGCAGCTTAGGCGGCCGCCTCCACTTT. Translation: CASSLGGRLHF.